Listed below are T cell receptor beta chains from one sample, sequenced in a study of tumor-infiltrating lymphocytes in oesophageal squamous cell carcinoma. One entry per CDR3 protein, called by TCRdb with MiXCR from the PCR reads. This table holds about 21,000 distinct CDR3 sequences, around 35% found once. The sample was esophageal tumor tissue. These receptor sequences come from a male donor with esophageal squamous cell carcinoma. Both conserved end residues are part of each CDR3.

j_gene: TRBJ2-7
v_gene: TRBV10-1
CDR3aa: CASSPGSSYEQYF

j_gene: .
v_gene: TRBV28
CDR3aa: CASSRTSGSYEQYF

j_gene: TRBJ1-1
v_gene: TRBV19
CDR3aa: CASTSYPPGGKTEAFF

j_gene: .
v_gene: TRBV5-5
CDR3aa: CASSTGTGHYEQYF

j_gene: TRBJ2-7
v_gene: TRBV29-1
CDR3aa: CSVASGAYEQYF

j_gene: TRBJ2-3
v_gene: TRBV7-6
CDR3aa: CASSLAADTQYF

j_gene: TRBJ2-1
v_gene: TRBV7-9
CDR3aa: CASSWDSLERLLYNEQFF

j_gene: TRBJ2-1
v_gene: TRBV7-3
CDR3aa: CASSLNPGPYNEQFF

j_gene: TRBJ1-3
v_gene: TRBV10-3
CDR3aa: CATGGQIGNTIYF

j_gene: TRBJ1-5
v_gene: TRBV12-3/TRBV12-4
CDR3aa: CASSFGGPLGPQHF

j_gene: .
v_gene: TRBV7-8
CDR3aa: CASSLVAGGLEQYF

j_gene: TRBJ2-5
v_gene: TRBV7-2
CDR3aa: CASSLGGSGRVQETQYF

j_gene: TRBJ1-4
v_gene: TRBV28
CDR3aa: CASSSSWDRGQYNEKLFF

j_gene: TRBJ2-7
v_gene: TRBV7-2
CDR3aa: CASSSEGGQLYEQYF

j_gene: .
v_gene: TRBV5-4
CDR3aa: CASSLVGNKGSYNEQYF

j_gene: .
v_gene: TRBV7-2
CDR3aa: CASSLAPPGMYNEQFF

j_gene: TRBJ2-1
v_gene: TRBV10-3
CDR3aa: CAISMNGEQFF

j_gene: .
v_gene: TRBV7-2
CDR3aa: CASSFSGRGETQYF

j_gene: TRBJ2-1
v_gene: TRBV7-3
CDR3aa: CASSLMTGGPGEQFF

j_gene: TRBJ2-1
v_gene: TRBV19
CDR3aa: CASTGRVDNEQFF

j_gene: TRBJ2-1
v_gene: TRBV7-6
CDR3aa: CASSSWSSLGNEQFF

j_gene: TRBJ1-3
v_gene: TRBV7-8
CDR3aa: CASSSRPTQDSGNTIYF

j_gene: TRBJ2-5
v_gene: TRBV7-9
CDR3aa: CASSLNRETQYF

j_gene: TRBJ2-2
v_gene: TRBV6-6
CDR3aa: CASSYGLAEKRGTGELFF

j_gene: TRBJ2-1
v_gene: TRBV7-6
CDR3aa: CASSSVGGYNEQFF

j_gene: TRBJ2-2
v_gene: TRBV5-1
CDR3aa: CASSFTAGTPSGELFF

j_gene: .
v_gene: TRBV7-2
CDR3aa: CASSLEERDTQFF

j_gene: TRBJ2-1
v_gene: TRBV7-3
CDR3aa: CASSPVPGTSEQFF

j_gene: TRBJ2-5
v_gene: TRBV6-5
CDR3aa: CASNMDRQETQYF

j_gene: .
v_gene: TRBV28
CDR3aa: CASCSSGQGAWETQYF

j_gene: TRBJ2-2
v_gene: TRBV24-1
CDR3aa: CATSDLVTGELFF

j_gene: TRBJ2-5
v_gene: TRBV20-1
CDR3aa: CSGAGGIETQYF

j_gene: TRBJ2-7
v_gene: TRBV7-2
CDR3aa: CASSLDPVTYEQYF

j_gene: TRBJ2-1
v_gene: TRBV6-5
CDR3aa: CASIPTSSYNEQFF

j_gene: TRBJ2-7
v_gene: TRBV6-1
CDR3aa: CASSKTSGVAYEQYF